Following are 23 T cell receptor beta chains from one sample sequenced in a study of T cell clonality in common variable immunodeficiency. Findings and caveats of the study: In common variable immunodeficiency, TCR beta chains reportedly carried fewer deletions and N-nucleotide insertions.

Clones were read by immunoSEQ multiplex PCR, and TCRdb kept only the in-frame ones, dropping some. The repertoire shows tens of thousands of clones, none seen only once; the top ten take under 30%. No antigen is known for these receptors. Sample: peripheral blood mononuclear cells. Source of these receptors: a human donor with common variable immunodeficiency.

This clone was seen a few times. The CDR3 end lies 3 residues beyond the end of the read and is filled in from the germline J gene. The genes are TRBV30 and TRBJ2-7; no firm D call. Per germline, CDR1 GTSNPN and CDR2 SVGIG (reference sequence). The V end was cut by 0 bases, the J end by 3 bases, with 12 bases between. This CDR3 region has 14 residues. The CDR3 protein is CAWSVSLGHYEQYF. CDR3 bases read: TGTGCCTGGAGTGTTTCTCTGGGCCACTACGAG.

This clone was counted between two and nine times. The CDR3 extends 3 residues past the end of the read, so its final part is completed from the germline J gene. The J gene is TRBJ1-2, the V gene TRBV6-1, with 7 bases matching TRBD1. Trimming cost V 4 bases and J 4 bases; bases outside gene matches: 6. The CDR3 sequence is 14 residues long. Germline values: CDR1 MNHNS, CDR2 SASEGT. The CDR3 is CASSVTGEVYGYTF. The part of the CDR3 DNA that was read is TGTGCCAGCAGTGTTACAGGGGAGGTCTATGGC.

Turning to this clone: The read falls 3 residues short of the CDR3 end, and the missing part is taken from the germline J gene. V gene TRBV19 combines with J gene TRBJ2-1; 7 bases are shared with TRBD2. With 6 bases clipped from V and 9 bases from J, the junction kept 8 bases outside the gene matches. Per the germline V gene, CDR1 is LNHDA and CDR2 is SQIVND (reference sequence). The CDR3 loop spans 13 amino acids. This CDR3 reads CASRLSAGVEQFF. The CDR3 DNA, read in part, is TGTGCCAGTAGACTGTCGGCGGGAGTTGAG.

Many counts were recorded for this clone. The missing CDR3 end, 3 residues past where the read stops, is filled in from the germline J gene. The chain joins TRBV20-1 to TRBJ2-1, with D tentatively TRBD2 (5 bases). V was pared by 5 bases and J by 8 bases, with 22 bases between. The CDR3 has 15 amino acids. Germline CDR1 is DFQATT and CDR2 is SNEGSKA (reference sequence). The CDR3 DNA, read in part, is TGCAGTGCTTCCCTTCGGCGGGCCTCCGCAGATGAG. Translation: CSASLRRASADE. The CDR3 reads in full as CSASLRRASADEQFF.

As regards this clone: The CDR3 goes on 3 residues after the read ends, and that part is filled in from the germline J gene. This chain joins TRBV5-8 and TRBJ2-3, with D possibly being TRBD2 (5 bases). There are 14 residues in the CDR3. Germline V gene data show CDR1 as SGHTS and CDR2 as YDEGEE. The ends were cut back, 0 bases at V and 4 bases at J, with 9 bases in the middle. CDR3: CASSLDGLSDTQYF. The CDR3 DNA, read in part, is TGTGCCAGCAGCTTGGATGGACTTTCAGATACG. Looking up the rest from reference TRBV5-8 and TRBJ2-3 gives the full variable domain: EAGVTQSPTHLIKTRGQQATLRCSPISGHTSVYWYQQALGLGLQFLLWYDEGEERNRGNFPPRFSGRQFPNYSSELNVNALELEDSALYLCASSLDGLSDTQYFGPGTRLTVL.

This clone came up many times. The read halts 3 residues ahead of the CDR3 end, with the missing end drawn from the germline J gene. The V and J genes are TRBV18 and TRBJ1-1; 7 nucleotides align to TRBD1. J gave up 2 bases and V 0 bases, and 0 bases lay outside the gene matches. CDR1 is KGHSH, CDR2 LQKENI, per germline. The CDR3 loop spans 14 amino acids. The CDR3 DNA, read in part, is TGTGCCAGCTCACCACCAGGGGGCAACACTGAA. Its translation is CASSPPGGNTE. The CDR3, in full, reads CASSPPGGNTEAFF.

Turning to this clone: From the germline J gene comes the end of the CDR3, since the read stops 3 residues before it. This chain connects TRBV18 to TRBJ1-2; D is possibly TRBD1 (5 bases). The CDR3 sequence is 14 residues long. Germline V gene data show CDR1 as KGHSH and CDR2 as LQKENI. The CDR3 here is CASSPTGSNQPYTF. The sequenced CDR3 bases are TGTGCCAGCTCACCCACAGGTTCCAATCAGCCC. Supplemented by reference TRBV18 and TRBJ1-2, the full variable domain reads NAGVMQNPRHLVRRRGQEARLRCSPMKGHSHVYWYRQLPEEGLKFMVYLQKENIIDESGMPKERFSAEFPKEGPSILRIQQVVRGDSAAYFCASSPTGSNQPYTFGSGTRLTVV.

This clone was found many times. The CDR3 end falls 3 residues outside the read, so it is completed with the germline J gene. The chain is built from TRBV18 and TRBJ2-1; TRBD2 matches at 8 bases. The CDR3 spans 16 residues. Germline lookup yields CDR1 KGHSH and CDR2 LQKENI. V trimming: 3 bases; J trimming: 6 bases; junction bases outside the gene matches: 10. CDR3 residues: CASSPLVIAGLNEQFF. Incomplete CDR3 DNA: TGTGCCAGCTCACCCCTGGTTATAGCGGGACTCAATGAG.

In the case of this clone: The read is 3 residues too short to cover the CDR3 end, so that end is filled in from the germline J gene. The chain uses TRBV6-2 or TRBV6-3 and TRBJ2-7; 10 bases fit TRBD2. The CDR3 has 15 amino acids. V lost 0 bases to trimming and J lost 3 bases; unmatched junction nucleotides: 2. Germline CDR1 is MNHEY and CDR2 is SVGEGT. The CDR3 sequence is CASSYSWTSGYEQYF. The DNA read from the CDR3 is TGTGCCAGCAGTTACTCCTGGACTAGCGGCTACGAG.

This clone was detected ten times or more. The CDR3 is cut off 3 residues early in the read; its end comes from the germline J gene. V usage is TRBV7-6 and J usage is TRBJ2-1; 7 bases match TRBD2. V was clipped by 2 bases and J by 0 bases; unmatched bases: 10. The CDR3 has 18 residues. CDR1 and CDR2 from the germline V gene are SGHVS and FNYEAQ. The CDR3 is CASSLRDYPDGSYNEQFF. The sequenced part of the CDR3 DNA is TGTGCCAGCAGCTTACGGGACTACCCGGACGGCTCCTACAATGAG.

This clone was detected many times. With the read ending 3 residues before the CDR3 end, the germline J gene is used to fill in that end. Other DNA variants within this sample encode the same CDR3. The chain links TRBV19 to TRBJ2-3, with D hard to call. This CDR3 has 14 amino acids. V gave up 3 bases and J gave up 0 bases, with 7 bases separating them. The germline CDR1 and CDR2 sequences are LNHDA and SQIVND (reference sequence). The DNA read from the CDR3 is TGTGCCAGTAGTATCGTCGGTAGCACAGATACG. As protein: CASSIVGSTDT. The full CDR3 reads CASSIVGSTDTQYF. The full variable domain, rest sourced from reference TRBV19 and TRBJ2-3, is DGGITQSPKYLFRKEGQNVTLSCEQNLNHDAMYWYRQDPGQGLRLIYYSQIVNDFQKGDIAEGYSVSREKKESFPLTVTSAQKNPTAFYLCASSIVGSTDTQYFGPGTRLTVL.

This clone has at least ten counts. The CDR3 is cut off 3 residues early in the read; its end comes from the germline J gene. The V and J genes are TRBV5-5 and TRBJ2-7, with a possible D match to TRBD2 (7 bases). Trimming pared 4 bases from V and 5 bases from J, leaving 16 bases between. CDR1 is SGHKS and CDR2 is YYEKEE in the germline V gene (reference sequence). The CDR3 has 14 amino acids. CDR3 bases read: TGTGCCAGCAGCGTTTGGCCGGGGGGCGACGAG. The encoded protein is CASSVWPGGDE. The entire CDR3 protein is CASSVWPGGDEQYF.

This clone was seen at least ten times. The CDR3 sequence is CSAMGGGREETQYF. The covered CDR3 bases are TGCAGTGCTATGGGCGGTGGCAGGGAAGAGACC. J is TRBJ2-5 and V is TRBV20-1; D possibly corresponds to TRBD1 (5 bases). The missing CDR3 end, 3 residues past where the read stops, is filled in from the germline J gene. This CDR3 comprises 14 residues. The V end was cut by 4 bases, the J end by 3 bases, with 15 bases between. Germline V lookup: CDR1 DFQATT, CDR2 SNEGSKA (reference sequence).

This clone was seen ten or more times. The read stops 3 residues short of the end of the CDR3; the missing end is completed from the germline J gene. Other nucleotide sequences from this sample produce the same CDR3. This sequence joins TRBV7-3 and TRBJ2-5, with 9 bases fitting TRBD1. V lost 3 bases and J lost 4; bases outside the gene matches: 3. The CDR3 spans 14 residues. CDR1 is SGHTA, CDR2 FQGTGA, per germline. The CDR3 bases that were read are TGTGCCAGCAGCTTGACAGGGGGAGGAGAGACC. Translating it yields CASSLTGGGET. The whole CDR3 sequence reads CASSLTGGGETQYF.

As to this clone: The sequence runs out 3 residues before the end of the CDR3; the remainder is reconstructed from the germline J gene. The V call is TRBV11-2, the J call TRBJ1-5; D gene ambiguous. This CDR3 has 15 amino acids. Per the germline V gene, CDR1 is SGHAT and CDR2 is FQNNGV. Incomplete CDR3 DNA: TGTGCCAGCAGCCCTCAGACTAGCGGGAAAGGTCCC. Its translation: CASSPQTSGKGP. The whole CDR3 sequence reads CASSPQTSGKGPQHF.

As for this clone: The read stops 3 residues short of the end of the CDR3; the missing end is completed from the germline J gene. The V call is TRBV7-6, the J call TRBJ2-5, with a tentative D call TRBD2 (6 bases). Germline values: CDR1 SGHVS, CDR2 FNYEAQ. The CDR3 contains 14 residues. V lost 1 base, J lost 5 bases, and 11 bases lay in between. Incomplete CDR3 DNA: TGTGCCAGCAGCTTAGTCCCGGAGGGCGAGACC. Its protein is CASSLVPEGET. The complete CDR3 reads CASSLVPEGETQYF.

This clone has just a few counts. The CDR3 end falls 3 residues outside the read, so it is completed with the germline J gene. The genes are TRBV6-2 or TRBV6-3 and TRBJ1-1; 7 bases match TRBD1. The V and J ends lost 0 bases and 2 bases, in that order; junction bases with no gene match: 6. Germline V gene sequence: CDR1 MNHEY, CDR2 SVGEGT. The CDR3 runs to 16 residues. CDR3 bases read: TGTGCCAGCAGTTACTCCTCCGGGACAGTAAACACTGAA. Protein product: CASSYSSGTVNTE. In full, the CDR3 reads CASSYSSGTVNTEAFF.

This clone has ten or more counts. The CDR3 end falls 3 residues outside the read, so it is completed with the germline J gene. V gene TRBV20-1 combines with J gene TRBJ2-7; 9 bases line up with TRBD2. The CDR3 is made up of 15 amino acids. The germline V gene has CDR1 DFQATT and CDR2 SNEGSKA (reference sequence). The V gene end was trimmed by 0 bases and the J gene end by 4 bases; junction bases not matched to a gene: 7. This CDR3 is CSAREGGLAKYEQYF. The part of the CDR3 DNA that was read is TGCAGTGCTAGAGAAGGCGGACTAGCGAAATACGAG.

Notes on this clone: The read comes to an end 3 residues before the CDR3 does, leaving the germline J gene to fill in the end. The chain employs TRBV30 and TRBJ2-1; TRBD1 matches at 10 bases. V lost 8 bases to trimming and J lost 4 bases; unmatched junction nucleotides: 5. Germline-derived CDR1 and CDR2 are GTSNPN and SVGIG (reference sequence). CDR3 size: 13 residues. The CDR3 loop reads CARRTGGYNEQFF. Partial CDR3 DNA: TGTGCCCGACGGACAGGGGGTTACAATGAG. The variable domain in full, completed from reference TRBV30 and TRBJ2-1, reads SQTIHQWPATLVQPVGSPLSLECTVEGTSNPNLYWYRQAAGRGLQLLFYSVGIGQISSEVPQNLSASRPQDRQFILSSKKLLLSDSGFYLCARRTGGYNEQFFGPGTRLTVL.

As for this clone: The read ends 3 residues before the CDR3 terminus; that terminus is restored from the germline J gene. The chain joins TRBV7-9 to TRBJ1-2, with TRBD1 identical over 8 bases. Trimming took 5 bases from V and 4 from J; bases not matched to a gene: 9. Germline CDR1 SEHNR, CDR2 FQNEAQ (reference sequence). The CDR3 length is 15 residues. The CDR3 spells CASSRLPTGAYGYTF. The DNA read from the CDR3 is TGTGCCAGCAGCCGACTTCCGACAGGGGCCTATGGC.

CDR3 bases read: TGTGCCAGTAGGGGACTAGCGGGAGGGGCGGCCACAGATACG. It encodes CASRGLAGGAATDT. The complete CDR3 protein is CASRGLAGGAATDTQYF. The V gene is TRBV19, the J gene TRBJ2-3, with TRBD2 matching 16 bases. The read terminates 3 residues ahead of where the CDR3 ends, so the germline J gene completes it. CDR1 and CDR2 (germline): LNHDA, SQIVND (reference sequence). The CDR3 loop spans 17 amino acids. Unmatched junction bases numbered 5, after V lost 6 bases and J lost 2 bases.

Remarks on this clone: The read halts 3 residues ahead of the CDR3 end, with the missing end drawn from the germline J gene. This chain links TRBV19 with TRBJ2-4, with D unclear. Germline V lookup: CDR1 LNHDA, CDR2 SQIVND (reference sequence). The V end was cut by 2 bases, the J end by 2 bases, with 16 bases between. There are 17 residues in the CDR3. Here the CDR3 reads CASSIYDRKGPKNIQYF. The CDR3 bases that were read are TGTGCCAGTAGTATATACGACCGCAAAGGGCCCAAAAACATT.

This clone came up many times. The CDR3 here is CASSLNTGFDEQFF. CDR3 DNA (partial): TGCGCCAGCAGCTTGAACACAGGGTTCGATGAG. The genes are TRBV5-1 and TRBJ2-1; possible D gene TRBD1, 6 bases. From the germline J gene comes the end of the CDR3, since the read stops 3 residues before it. Deletions cut 1 base from V and 8 bases from J, with 13 bases between. The length of the CDR3 is 14 residues. Germline V gene data show CDR1 as SGHRS and CDR2 as YFSETQ.